Each of the 23 T cell receptor beta chains below was sequenced from the same sample in a study of PD-L1 blockade in urothelial cancer listed by TCRdb under 2017. The library was made by the immunoSEQ multiplex PCR assay. TCRdb took this table from immuneACCESS and kept in-frame rearrangements with V and J called. Such tables lack part of the clones; where checked against another copy, unresolved V genes explain under half of the gap, and the rest is unexplained. This sample lists 38,000 or so clones; approximately 82% were detected once. The ten top clones hold about 17% of the sample. This specimen was PBMCs, taken around atezolizumab (anti-PD-L1) treatment. The source of these receptors is a man in his fifties or sixties with urothelial cancer.

The CDR3 spells CASSPRDSNQPQHF. CDR3 sequence (DNA): TGTGCCAGCAGTCCCCGGGACTCCAATCAGCCCCAGCATTTT. J is TRBJ1-5 and V is TRBV6-5; possible D gene TRBD1, 5 bases. Trimming took off 5 bases at V and 3 bases at J, with 11 bases between the two ends. Germline CDR1 MNHEY, CDR2 SVGAGI. This CDR3 has 14 amino acids.

The chain couples TRBV4-2 to TRBJ2-1, with D perhaps matching TRBD2 (6 bases). Germline CDR1 is LGHNA and CDR2 is YNFKEQ. The CDR3 contains 17 residues. Trimming removed 4 bases at V and 1 base at J, with 17 bases between. DNA of the CDR3: TGTGCCAGCAGCCTAGGCGCGTTGGGGGGATCCTACAATGAGCAGTTCTTC. Its protein product is CASSLGALGGSYNEQFF.

To note about this clone: One end of the junction does not line up with germline, which may come from a read error. Other DNA sequences in the sample encode the same CDR3. CDR3: CASSRTRVNEQYF. In DNA form, the CDR3 reads TGCGCCAGCTCGAGGACGCGGGTCAACGAGCAGTACTTT. This chain connects TRBV5-1 to TRBJ2-7; D possibly corresponds to TRBD2 (5 bases). CDR1 and CDR2 from the germline V gene are SGHRS and YFSETQ. The CDR3 runs to 13 residues.

The chain has TRBV27 and TRBJ1-4; unclear D gene. Germline CDR1 MNHEY, CDR2 SMNVEV (reference sequence). This CDR3 has 17 residues. Trimming removed 0 bases at V and 3 bases at J, with 14 bases between. CDR3 sequence (DNA): TGTGCCAGCAGTTTATCTGGTCCGGCAGGCCCTAATGAAAAACTGTTTTTT. Residues: CASSLSGPAGPNEKLFF. Combining the CDR3 with reference TRBV27 and TRBJ1-4 gives the whole variable domain EAQVTQNPRYLITVTGKKLTVTCSQNMNHEYMSWYRQDPGLGLRQIYYSMNVEVTDKGDVPEGYKVSRKEKRNFPLILESPSPNQTSLYFCASSLSGPAGPNEKLFFGSGTQLSVL.

This chain uses TRBV5-6 with TRBJ1-2; D not certain. Trimming stripped 4 bases from V and 8 bases from J, with 9 bases between. In germline, CDR1 is SGHDT, CDR2 YYEEEE. The CDR3 is 11 amino acids. In DNA form, the CDR3 reads TGTGCCAGCAGCAACGGAGGGGGCTACACCTTC. Translating gives CASSNGGGYTF.

The V call is TRBV2, the J call TRBJ1-3; maybe TRBD1 (5 bases). The germline V and J ends were trimmed by 5 bases and 0 bases, with 8 bases remaining between them. The germline CDR1 and CDR2 sequences are SNHLY and FYNNEI. This CDR3 contains 14 residues. CDR3 residues: CASSRDFSGNTIYF. CDR3 bases: TGTGCCAGCAGTCGGGACTTCTCTGGAAACACCATATATTTT.

The V and J genes are TRBV19 and TRBJ2-1; tentative D call: TRBD1 (6 bases). Germline values: CDR1 LNHDA, CDR2 SQIVND (reference sequence). The V and J ends lost 3 bases and 8 bases respectively, with 14 bases between them. This CDR3 spans 14 amino acids. CDR3 protein: CASSIRGKFYEQFF. The CDR3, as DNA: TGTGCCAGTAGTATCAGGGGTAAATTCTATGAGCAGTTCTTC.

This chain links TRBV28 with TRBJ1-4, with TRBD1 matching 8 bases. Germline V gene sequence: CDR1 MDHEN, CDR2 SYDVKM. This CDR3 spans 12 amino acids. V lost 5 bases and J lost 10; bases outside the gene matches: 3. Here the CDR3 reads CASSLDRVKLFF. CDR3 DNA sequence: TGTGCCAGCAGTCTGGACAGGGTAAAACTGTTTTTT.

The rearrangement joins TRBV5-1 to TRBJ1-2; 9 bases fit TRBD1. The germline CDR1 and CDR2 sequences are SGHRS and YFSETQ. The CDR3 sequence is 15 residues long. With 4 bases clipped from V and 6 bases from J, the junction kept 10 bases outside the gene matches. CDR3 DNA sequence: TGCGCCAGCAGCCCTTCTGGGACAGGGCTCGATGGCTACACCTTC. It is translated as CASSPSGTGLDGYTF.

V and J are TRBV12-5 and TRBJ2-1; 7 positions match TRBD1. The CDR3 totals 14 residues. The junction had 11 bases not matched to a gene; V was cut back by 6 bases and J by 9 bases. Per the germline V gene, CDR1 is LGHNT and CDR2 is FRNRAP. CDR3 loop: CASGAADRNGEQFF. The CDR3 nucleotides are TGTGCTAGTGGAGCTGCGGACAGGAATGGTGAGCAGTTCTTC.

This chain connects TRBV5-1 to TRBJ1-1, with D maybe TRBD1 (6 bases). CDR1 and CDR2 from the germline V gene are SGHRS and YFSETQ. With 1 base removed from V and 1 base from J, the gap between germline ends came to 23 bases. The length of the CDR3 is 19 residues. The CDR3 sequence: CASSLPQTLVTGANTEAFF. CDR3 DNA sequence: TGCGCCAGCAGCTTGCCCCAGACATTAGTGACAGGAGCGAACACTGAAGCTTTCTTT. Combining the CDR3 with reference TRBV5-1 and TRBJ1-1 gives the whole variable domain KAGVTQTPRYLIKTRGQQVTLSCSPISGHRSVSWYQQTPGQGLQFLFEYFSETQRNKGNFPGRFSGRQFSNSRSEMNVSTLELGDSALYLCASSLPQTLVTGANTEAFFGQGTRLTVV.

The rearrangement links TRBV4-3 to TRBJ2-5; TRBD2 matches 12 bases. CDR1 LGHNA and CDR2 YSLEER come from the germline V gene. The CDR3 is made up of 15 amino acids. Trimming removed 5 bases from V and 5 bases from J; junction bases left unmatched: 6. The CDR3 DNA is TGCGCCAGCAGCTTCCGACTAGCGGGAGCGGAGACCCAGTACTTC. It yields the protein CASSFRLAGAETQYF.

This chain connects TRBV11-2 to TRBJ2-2; 8 bases map to TRBD1. The CDR3 length is 15 residues. Trimming removed 5 bases from V and 8 bases from J; junction bases left unmatched: 10. Germline V lookup: CDR1 SGHAT, CDR2 FQNNGV. The CDR3 region has the DNA TGTGCCAGCAGCCGACAGGGGACGGCGTCAGGGGAGCTGTTTTTT. Its protein product is CASSRQGTASGELFF.

The rearrangement uses TRBV2 and TRBJ1-5, with D possibly TRBD1 on 5 matching bases. CDR1 and CDR2 (germline): SNHLY, FYNNEI. V was shortened by 5 bases and J by 2 bases, with 16 bases between the two germline ends. CDR3 length: 16 residues. CDR3 in amino acids: CASSWGGVIGNQPQHF. DNA of the CDR3: TGTGCCAGCAGTTGGGGGGGGGTTATTGGCAATCAGCCCCAGCATTTT.

The count of this clone is one. The chain employs TRBV5-5 and TRBJ2-1; 7 positions match TRBD1. With 1 base clipped from V and 3 bases from J, the junction kept 7 bases outside the gene matches. Germline CDR1 and CDR2: SGHKS and YYEKEE (reference sequence). The length of the CDR3 is 16 residues. The chain's CDR3 is CASSLLRDSNYNEQFF. The CDR3 bases are TGTGCCAGCAGCTTGCTCCGGGACAGCAACTACAATGAGCAGTTCTTC. The full variable domain, completed using reference TRBV5-5 and TRBJ2-1, is DAGVTQSPTHLIKTRGQQVTLRCSPISGHKSVSWYQQVLGQGPQFIFQYYEKEERGRGNFPDRFSARQFPNYSSELNVNALLLGDSALYLCASSLLRDSNYNEQFFGPGTRLTVL.

The sample holds one count of this clone. The chain joins TRBV18 to TRBJ2-7; 9 nucleotides match TRBD1. Trimming cost V 6 bases and J 5 bases; bases outside gene matches: 8. The CDR3 length is 14 residues. In germline, CDR1 is KGHSH, CDR2 LQKENI. CDR3 region: CASSSGTGSHEQYF. DNA of the CDR3: TGTGCCAGCTCGTCCGGGACAGGGAGCCACGAGCAGTACTTC.

The chain has TRBV6-1 and TRBJ1-2; unclear D gene. The V end lost 4 bases, the J end lost 5 bases, and 5 bases lay between the germline ends. CDR1 is MNHNS and CDR2 is SASEGT in the germline V gene. The CDR3 length is 11 residues. The CDR3 sequence: CASSGTYGYTF. CDR3 nucleotides: TGTGCCAGCAGTGGGACTTATGGCTACACCTTC.

This clone was seen a single time. In nucleotides, the CDR3 is TGTGCCAGCAGCTCCGGACAGGGGGGCTATGGCTACACCTTC. Its protein is CASSSGQGGYGYTF. The rearrangement links TRBV7-9 to TRBJ1-2; 10 nucleotides match TRBD1. The CDR3 is 14 amino acids. Germline CDR1 reads SEHNR; CDR2 reads FQNEAQ (reference sequence). V lost 4 bases to trimming and J lost 4 bases; unmatched junction nucleotides: 3.

The chain joins TRBV6-1 to TRBJ2-1; 8 nucleotides align to TRBD1. This CDR3 has 14 amino acids. V shed 6 bases, J shed 5 bases, and the junction held 6 bases outside the gene matches. In germline, CDR1 is MNHNS, CDR2 SASEGT. The CDR3 here is CASSRQGRNNEQFF. CDR3 coding DNA: TGTGCCAGCAGCAGACAGGGGAGAAACAATGAGCAGTTCTTC.

This chain links TRBV5-6 with TRBJ1-5; tentative D call: TRBD1 (5 bases). This CDR3 region has 19 residues. Germline V gives CDR1 SGHDT, CDR2 YYEEEE. With 3 bases removed from V and 1 base from J, the gap between germline ends came to 23 bases. In DNA, the CDR3 is TGTGCCAGCAGCTCCCTATCTCGGGGGTCGCTCGGAAGCAATCAGCCCCAGCATTTT. This sequence encodes CASSSLSRGSLGSNQPQHF.

The chain couples TRBV5-1 to TRBJ2-6; TRBD2 agrees at 11 bases. Trimming at V came to 4 bases and at J to 2 bases, leaving 5 bases not matched to a gene. Germline V gene data show CDR1 as SGHRS and CDR2 as YFSETQ. The CDR3 totals 17 residues. In DNA, the CDR3 is TGCGCCAGCAGCCCACTAGCGGGAGAGACTGGGGCCAACGTCCTGACTTTC. Residues: CASSPLAGETGANVLTF.

V usage is TRBV18 and J usage is TRBJ1-1; D unresolved. Germline values: CDR1 KGHSH, CDR2 LQKENI. The CDR3 has 16 amino acids. Trimming pared 1 base from V and 4 bases from J, leaving 16 bases between. The CDR3 loop is CASSPQVAGSGTEAFF. CDR3 in DNA: TGTGCCAGCTCACCACAAGTGGCGGGCTCGGGCACTGAAGCTTTCTTT.

The V and J genes are TRBV6-5 and TRBJ2-3; TRBD2 might be the D (6 bases). The CDR3 totals 15 residues. The germline V gene encodes CDR1 MNHEY and CDR2 SVGAGI. The V gene lost 4 bases and the J gene lost 0 bases, with 11 bases spanning the gap. CDR3 amino acids: CASSWSGLSTDTQYF. The CDR3 coding sequence is TGTGCCAGCAGTTGGAGCGGGCTTAGCACAGATACGCAGTATTTT.